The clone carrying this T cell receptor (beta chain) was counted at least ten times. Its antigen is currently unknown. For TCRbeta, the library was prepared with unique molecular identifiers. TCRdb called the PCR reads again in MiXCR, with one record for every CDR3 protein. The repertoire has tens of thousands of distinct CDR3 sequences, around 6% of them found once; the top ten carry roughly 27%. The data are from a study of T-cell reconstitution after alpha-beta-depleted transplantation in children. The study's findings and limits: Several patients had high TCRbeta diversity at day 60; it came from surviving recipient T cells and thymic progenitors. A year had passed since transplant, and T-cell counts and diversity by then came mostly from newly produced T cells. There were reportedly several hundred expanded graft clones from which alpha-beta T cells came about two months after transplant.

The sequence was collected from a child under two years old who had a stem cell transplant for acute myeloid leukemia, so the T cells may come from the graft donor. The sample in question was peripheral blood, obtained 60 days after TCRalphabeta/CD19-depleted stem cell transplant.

This CDR3 is CATSDADRQYF. The CDR3 region has the DNA TGTGCCACCAGTGATGCGGACCGGCAGTACTTC. The chain uses TRBV24-1 and TRBJ2-7; D unclear. V lost 3 bases to trimming and J lost 9 bases, with 8 bases between them. The CDR3 is made up of 11 amino acids. Germline loops: CDR1 KGHDR, CDR2 SFDVKD.